What follows are 30 T cell receptor beta chains derived from one specimen sequenced in a study of T cell repertoires and HLA-DP antigens. This table comes from immunoSEQ multiplex PCR, and its TCRdb copy is limited to in-frame clones, with some not included. The sample lists roughly 73,000 clones, 80% occurring once. These receptors have no identified antigens. Sequenced sample: CD4+ T cells from PBMCs. The receptors come from a man between 60 and 75 years old in good health and CMV-seronegative.

The chain employs TRBV6-1 and TRBJ1-2; D not certain. This CDR3 contains 14 residues. V shed 2 bases and J shed 4 bases, with 11 bases lying between them. The germline gives CDR1 MNHNS, CDR2 SASEGT. The CDR3 DNA follows: TGTGCCAGCAGTGAACGTAGTTCCTTCTATGGCTACACCTTC. This gives the protein CASSERSSFYGYTF.

This clone was observed many times. The chain's CDR3 is CASSSPGDPTNEKLFF. The CDR3 coding sequence is TGTGCCAGCAGTTCCCCTGGAGATCCAACTAATGAAAAACTGTTTTTT. This chain connects TRBV28 to TRBJ1-4; no clear D. The CDR3 runs 16 residues. Germline V lookup: CDR1 MDHEN, CDR2 SYDVKM. Trimming cost V 4 bases and J 0 bases, with 12 bases left between them.

This chain uses TRBV21-1 with TRBJ1-2; the table calls TRBD1, which could not be checked here. TRBV21-1 is a pseudogene. The CDR3 runs 14 residues. The CDR3 is CASTRGTGDYGYTF. The DNA for the CDR3 is TGTGCCAGCACCCGGGGGACAGGGGACTATGGCTACACCTTC.

In its sample, this clone was seen once. V and J are TRBV11-3 and TRBJ2-7; TRBD1 is a possible D gene (6 bases). The CDR3 contains 12 residues. V lost 6 bases, J lost 4 bases, and 10 bases lay in between. Germline V gives CDR1 SGHNT, CDR2 YENEEA. This chain's CDR3 is CASSSGQYEQYF. CDR3 bases: TGTGCCAGCAGTTCTGGACAGTACGAGCAGTACTTC.

This chain uses TRBV10-3 with TRBJ2-1; 9 bases align to TRBD1. The CDR3 loop spans 14 amino acids. Per the germline V gene, CDR1 is ENHRY and CDR2 is SYGVKD. V shed 6 bases, J shed 6 bases, and the junction held 6 bases outside the gene matches. The CDR3 sequence: CAIRQGARGNEQFF. DNA for the CDR3: TGTGCCATCAGACAGGGGGCCCGAGGCAATGAGCAGTTCTTC.

This chain links TRBV6-1 with TRBJ2-7; no clear D gene. The CDR3 spans 11 residues. CDR1 and CDR2 (germline): MNHNS, SASEGT. The CDR3 loop is CASTSSCEQYV. The CDR3 region has the DNA TGTGCCAGCACCTCTTCCTGCGAGCAGTACGTC.

CDR3 in DNA: TGTGCCAGCAGCTTGGACTCCGCACAAGAGACCCAGTACTTC. Translation gives CASSLDSAQETQYF. This chain connects TRBV5-6 to TRBJ2-5, with no clear D. The ends were cut back, 0 bases at V and 2 bases at J, with 8 bases in the middle. CDR1 and CDR2 (germline): SGHDT, YYEEEE. There are 14 residues in the CDR3.

The V gene is TRBV4-1, the J gene TRBJ2-1; 7 bases align to TRBD2. The CDR3 consists of 15 residues. V lost 0 bases to trimming and J lost 6 bases; unmatched junction nucleotides: 5. Per the germline V gene, CDR1 is MGHRA and CDR2 is YSYEKL. DNA of the CDR3: TGCGCCAGCAGCCAAGAAGGGAGGGGTGCCAATGAGCAGTTCTTC. It yields the protein CASSQEGRGANEQFF.

V and J are TRBV28 and TRBJ1-1; no definite D call. V was shortened by 3 bases and J by 2 bases, with 16 bases between the two germline ends. Looked up from germline, CDR1 is MDHEN and CDR2 is SYDVKM. There are 16 residues in the CDR3. The CDR3 loop reads CASSLLSPDANTEAFF. In nucleotides, the CDR3 is TGTGCCAGCAGTTTGCTTTCGCCGGACGCTAACACTGAAGCTTTCTTT.

The chain links TRBV6-1 to TRBJ1-6; D perhaps matches TRBD1 (6 bases). This CDR3 is 13 amino acids long. From germline, CDR1 is MNHNS and CDR2 SASEGT. The ends were cut back, 9 bases at V and 6 bases at J, with 12 bases in the middle. CDR3 coding DNA: TGTGCCAGTGGGGGGGCGGCTAATTCACCCCTCCACTTT. Amino acid sequence: CASGGAANSPLHF.

This clone was seen a handful of times. The V gene is TRBV6-5, the J gene TRBJ1-2, with TRBD1 as a possible D gene (5 bases). Germline V gene sequence: CDR1 MNHEY, CDR2 SVGAGI. The V end lost 0 bases, the J end lost 7 bases, and 6 bases lay between the germline ends. The CDR3 is 12 amino acids. The CDR3 bases are TGTGCCAGCAGTTACTCTCAGGGTGGCTACACCTTC. Residues: CASSYSQGGYTF.

This clone was detected a few times. The chain joins TRBV19 to TRBJ2-7; a weak D match, TRBD2 (5 bases). The CDR3 extends over 15 amino acids. Germline CDR1 reads LNHDA; CDR2 reads SQIVND (reference sequence). V gave up 5 bases and J gave up 6 bases, with 20 bases separating them. CDR3 sequence (DNA): TGTGCCAGTAGTCCCGCCCGGGGTTCCTTGGGCGAGCAGTACTTC. Residues: CASSPARGSLGEQYF. Filled out from reference TRBV19 and TRBJ2-7, the complete variable domain reads DGGITQSPKYLFRKEGQNVTLSCEQNLNHDAMYWYRQDPGQGLRLIYYSQIVNDFQKGDIAEGYSVSREKKESFPLTVTSAQKNPTAFYLCASSPARGSLGEQYFGPGTRLTVT.

V gene TRBV27 combines with J gene TRBJ1-2, with D possibly matching TRBD1 (5 bases). V gave up 6 bases and J gave up 3 bases, with 29 bases separating them. The CDR3 totals 19 residues. Germline lookup yields CDR1 MNHEY and CDR2 SMNVEV (reference sequence). The DNA of the CDR3 is TGTGCCAGCAGAGTCATGTGGGGGGAAGGGGCTGTCAAGCACTATGGCTACACCTTC. This encodes CASRVMWGEGAVKHYGYTF.

In this sample, this clone turned up a few times. The chain combines TRBV6-6 with TRBJ1-6; a possible D gene is TRBD1 (5 bases). Germline V gene data show CDR1 as MNHNY and CDR2 as SVGAGI (reference sequence). The CDR3 runs 12 residues. Trimming shortened V by 7 bases and J by 11 bases, and 12 bases separated the two germline ends. CDR3 residues: CASNREGTPLHF. As DNA, the CDR3 is TGTGCCAGCAACCGCGAGGGGACACCCCTCCACTTT.

This chain joins TRBV30 and TRBJ1-5; weak D call: TRBD1 (6 bases). CDR3 size: 14 residues. The germline V gene encodes CDR1 GTSNPN and CDR2 SVGIG (reference sequence). Trimming removed 1 base at V and 6 bases at J, with 13 bases between. The CDR3 nucleotides read TGTGCCTGGAGTGCCCCCGGAGGGGGTCAGCCCCAGCATTTT. Residues: CAWSAPGGGQPQHF. The full variable domain, its missing parts supplied by reference TRBV30 and TRBJ1-5, is SQTIHQWPATLVQPVGSPLSLECTVEGTSNPNLYWYRQAAGRGLQLLFYSVGIGQISSEVPQNLSASRPQDRQFILSSKKLLLSDSGFYLCAWSAPGGGQPQHFGDGTRLSIL.

The genes are TRBV7-2 and TRBJ1-6, with unresolved D. The CDR3 runs 13 residues. Germline CDR1 and CDR2: SGHTA and FQGNSA. Deletions cut 5 bases from V and 9 bases from J, with 11 bases between. The CDR3 spells CASSPPGSSPLHF. Here the CDR3 DNA reads TGTGCCAGCAGCCCCCCGGGCAGTTCACCCCTCCACTTT.

The chain is built from TRBV13 and TRBJ1-1, with a weak D call TRBD1 (5 bases). The ends were cut back, 5 bases at V and 0 bases at J, with 22 bases in the middle. The CDR3 is made up of 18 amino acids. CDR1 PRHDT and CDR2 FYEKMQ come from the germline V gene (reference sequence). Here the CDR3 DNA reads TGTGCCAGCAGCCCCGTTCCGAAGGTAGACAGCATGAACACTGAAGCTTTCTTT. This gives the protein CASSPVPKVDSMNTEAFF.

The rearrangement uses TRBV30 and TRBJ1-1; a weak D match, TRBD1 (6 bases). Germline V lookup: CDR1 GTSNPN, CDR2 SVGIG (reference sequence). The CDR3 is made up of 13 amino acids. V lost 3 bases and J lost 2, with 10 bases in between. The CDR3 coding sequence is TGTGCCTGGAGCAGGGGATACAACACTGAAGCTTTCTTT. It translates to CAWSRGYNTEAFF.

J is TRBJ2-7 and V is TRBV5-8; D possibly matches TRBD1 or TRBD2 (5 bases each). The CDR3 loop spans 13 amino acids. Deletions cut 5 bases from V and 3 bases from J, with 12 bases between. CDR1 and CDR2 from the germline V gene are SGHTS and YDEGEE. The CDR3 DNA follows: TGTGCCAGCAGGCGGTTTGGGGGCTACGAGCAGTACTTC. Translating gives CASRRFGGYEQYF.

CDR3 residues: CASSIGDRGTEQFF. CDR3 coding DNA: TGTGCCAGTAGTATTGGGGACAGGGGGACTGAGCAGTTCTTC. This chain connects TRBV19 to TRBJ2-1; 11 positions agree with TRBD1. This CDR3 contains 14 residues. The ends lost 3 bases at V and 9 bases at J; junction bases unmatched: 4. CDR1 and CDR2 (germline): LNHDA, SQIVND (reference sequence).

The DNA for the CDR3 is TGTGCCAGCAGCTCTCGGGACAGGGGGCCCGGGGCCAACGTCCTGACTTTC. Protein sequence: CASSSRDRGPGANVLTF. This sequence joins TRBV11-2 and TRBJ2-6, with 12 bases matching TRBD1. CDR3 length equals 17 residues. Trimming took 4 bases from V and 4 from J; bases not matched to a gene: 5. Germline values: CDR1 SGHAT, CDR2 FQNNGV.

This clone was observed once. V and J are TRBV7-6 and TRBJ1-6; no clear D. CDR1 SGHVS and CDR2 FNYEAQ come from the germline V gene. Trimming shortened V by 6 bases and J by 0 bases, and 12 bases separated the two germline ends. This CDR3 contains 16 residues. The DNA of the CDR3 is TGTGCCAGCAGTACTCTAGGGAGCTCCTATAATTCACCCCTCCACTTT. It specifies CASSTLGSSYNSPLHF. The complete variable domain, with remaining parts taken from reference TRBV7-6 and TRBJ1-6, reads GAGVSQSPRYKVTKRGQDVALRCDPISGHVSLYWYRQALGQGPEFLTYFNYEAQQDKSGLPNDRFSAERPEGSISTLTIQRTEQRDSAMYRCASSTLGSSYNSPLHFGNGTRLTVT.

This clone was observed once. The V call is TRBV7-2, the J call TRBJ2-7; 7 nucleotides agree with TRBD1. Trimming removed 3 bases from V and 5 bases from J; junction bases left unmatched: 7. The CDR3 spans 14 residues. In germline, CDR1 is SGHTA, CDR2 FQGNSA. CDR3 sequence reads: CASSLNRGENEQYF. The CDR3 DNA is TGTGCCAGCAGCTTGAACAGGGGAGAAAACGAGCAGTACTTC.

The rearrangement joins TRBV7-6 to TRBJ1-1; the D is unclear. The V end lost 2 bases, the J end lost 2 bases, and 15 bases lay between the germline ends. The germline V gene encodes CDR1 SGHVS and CDR2 FNYEAQ. The CDR3 covers 16 residues. The CDR3, as DNA: TGTGCCAGCAGCTTAACCCCTGAACGGAGCAACACTGAAGCTTTCTTT. Translation gives CASSLTPERSNTEAFF.

V and J are TRBV6-1 and TRBJ2-7, with D perhaps TRBD2 (5 bases). V lost 3 bases to trimming and J lost 3 bases, with 12 bases between them. Germline-derived CDR1 and CDR2 are MNHNS and SASEGT. The CDR3 covers 14 residues. CDR3 residues: CASSERRDVYEQYF. The CDR3 DNA sequence: TGTGCCAGCAGTGAGAGACGGGATGTCTACGAGCAGTACTTC.

This chain connects TRBV6-5 to TRBJ1-1; 7 bases are shared with TRBD1. The CDR3 covers 13 residues. Germline CDR1 MNHEY, CDR2 SVGAGI. Germline trimming cut 7 bases from V and 0 bases from J; bases unmatched to any gene: 2. CDR3 sequence: CASTRGLNTEAFF. The CDR3 DNA sequence: TGTGCCAGCACCAGGGGGTTGAACACTGAAGCTTTCTTT.

The chain links TRBV25-1 to TRBJ1-2; D uncertain. The CDR3 spans 14 residues. The ends were cut back, 6 bases at V and 5 bases at J, with 16 bases in the middle. Germline V gives CDR1 MGHDK, CDR2 SYGVNS. The CDR3 sequence is CASSGSGSVYGYTF. CDR3 DNA: TGTGCCAGCAGCGGCTCGGGCAGTGTATATGGCTACACCTTC.

This clone was picked up one time. The rearrangement links TRBV6-5 to TRBJ2-1; TRBD2 matches 10 bases. CDR1 and CDR2 from the germline V gene are MNHEY and SVGAGI. V lost 0 bases, J lost 10 bases, and 9 bases stayed unmatched. The CDR3 contains 16 residues. CDR3 coding DNA: TGTGCCAGCAGTTACTCGACCCTAGCGGGAGACTTGGAGCAGTTCTTC. Its translation is CASSYSTLAGDLEQFF.

This chain joins TRBV11-2 and TRBJ2-2; TRBD2 agrees at 12 bases. CDR3 length: 15 residues. From germline, CDR1 is SGHAT and CDR2 FQNNGV. V gave up 4 bases and J gave up 6 bases; unmatched junction bases: 3. The CDR3 spells CASSSSGGAPGELFF. Written as DNA, the CDR3 is TGTGCCAGCAGCTCTAGCGGGGGGGCTCCCGGGGAGCTGTTTTTT.

The chain couples TRBV6-5 to TRBJ1-1, with TRBD1 as a possible D gene (5 bases). Germline CDR1 reads MNHEY; CDR2 reads SVGAGI. The V end lost 4 bases, the J end lost 3 bases, and 12 bases lay between the germline ends. The CDR3 has 14 residues. In DNA, the CDR3 is TGTGCCAGCAGTTTCGGGGCGATACACACTGAAGCTTTCTTT. The encoded protein is CASSFGAIHTEAFF.